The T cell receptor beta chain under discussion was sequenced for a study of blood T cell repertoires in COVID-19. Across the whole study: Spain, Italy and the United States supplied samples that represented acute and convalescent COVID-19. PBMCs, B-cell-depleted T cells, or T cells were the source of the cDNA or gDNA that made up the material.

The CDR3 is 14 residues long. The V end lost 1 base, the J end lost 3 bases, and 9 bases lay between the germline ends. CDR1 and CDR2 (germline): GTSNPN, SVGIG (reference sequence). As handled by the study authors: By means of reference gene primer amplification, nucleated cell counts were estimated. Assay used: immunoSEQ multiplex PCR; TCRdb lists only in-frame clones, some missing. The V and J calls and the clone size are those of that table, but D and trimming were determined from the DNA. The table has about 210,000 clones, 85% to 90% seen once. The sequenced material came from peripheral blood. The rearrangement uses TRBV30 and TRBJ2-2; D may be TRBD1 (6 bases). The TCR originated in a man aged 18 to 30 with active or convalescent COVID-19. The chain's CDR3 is CAWSGQVYTGELFF. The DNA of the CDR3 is TGTGCCTGGAGTGGACAGGTTTACACCGGGGAGCTGTTTTTT.